The 25 T cell receptor beta chains in this list originate from one sample, sequenced in a study of cytomegalovirus exposure and HLA in healthy donors. The method was immunoSEQ multiplex PCR; TCRdb's version includes in-frame clones alone and lacks a portion of them. Counted here are 200,000 or so clones, roughly 84% occurring once; the ten biggest clones make up around an eighth. The specimen sequenced was PBMCs. The receptor source for this set is a woman aged 25 to 39 in good health and CMV-seropositive.

J is TRBJ2-1 and V is TRBV6-5, with D perhaps matching TRBD1 (5 bases). V gave up 0 bases and J gave up 1 base, with 10 bases separating them. The CDR3 is made up of 16 amino acids. The germline V gene encodes CDR1 MNHEY and CDR2 SVGAGI. For the CDR3, the DNA is TGTGCCAGCAGTTACTCGTCAGGGAAGTCCTACAATGAGCAGTTCTTC. This sequence encodes CASSYSSGKSYNEQFF.

This clone turned up a few times. The rearrangement links TRBV27 to TRBJ2-7; the match to TRBD2 covers 11 bases. V shed 6 bases, J shed 2 bases, and the junction held 3 bases outside the gene matches. CDR3 size: 14 residues. Germline-derived CDR1 and CDR2 are MNHEY and SMNVEV (reference sequence). This chain's CDR3 is CASSRLAGTYEQYF. In DNA form, the CDR3 reads TGTGCCAGCAGCCGACTAGCGGGAACCTACGAGCAGTACTTC.

The CDR3 reads CASSPRTGGHEKLFF. CDR3 nucleotides: TGTGCCAGTAGTCCACGAACAGGGGGCCATGAAAAACTGTTTTTT. The V call is TRBV19, the J call TRBJ1-4, with 9 positions matching TRBD1. Losses at the gene ends were 5 bases for V and 6 bases for J; bases not matched to a gene: 7. Germline CDR1 LNHDA, CDR2 SQIVND (reference sequence). The CDR3 covers 15 residues.

This clone was counted once. The rearrangement links TRBV11-2 to TRBJ2-5, with D tentatively TRBD1 (6 bases). Deletions cut 3 bases from V and 5 bases from J, with 10 bases between. CDR1 is SGHAT and CDR2 is FQNNGV in the germline V gene. This CDR3 is built from 13 residues. CDR3 loop: CASSFYQGETQYF. The CDR3 DNA follows: TGTGCCAGCAGCTTCTATCAGGGGGAGACCCAGTACTTC. Full variable domain (missing parts from reference TRBV11-2 and TRBJ2-5): EAGVAQSPRYKIIEKRQSVAFWCNPISGHATLYWYQQILGQGPKLLIQFQNNGVVDDSQLPKDRFSAERLKGVDSTLKIQPAKLEDSAVYLCASSFYQGETQYFGPGTRLLVL.

The chain has TRBV5-1 and TRBJ2-1; 7 bases map to TRBD2. From germline, CDR1 is SGHRS and CDR2 YFSETQ. Trimming cost V 0 bases and J 3 bases; bases outside gene matches: 9. There are 17 residues in the CDR3. In DNA, the CDR3 is TGCGCCAGCAGCTTGGGACCCTCGGCGGGGGACTACAATGAGCAGTTCTTC. It codes for CASSLGPSAGDYNEQFF.

The CDR3: CASSVGAGGIDEQFF. The CDR3 DNA reads as TGTGCCAGCAGCGTCGGAGCGGGAGGGATTGATGAGCAGTTCTTC. V gene TRBV9 combines with J gene TRBJ2-1; the match to TRBD2 covers 10 bases. Unmatched junction bases numbered 7, after V lost 2 bases and J lost 8 bases. Germline CDR1 and CDR2: SGDLS and YYNGEE. This CDR3 region has 15 residues. The full variable domain, completed using reference TRBV9 and TRBJ2-1, is DSGVTQTPKHLITATGQRVTLRCSPRSGDLSVYWYQQSLDQGLQFLIQYYNGEERAKGNILERFSAQQFPDLHSELNLSSLELGDSALYFCASSVGAGGIDEQFFGPGTRLTVL.

This clone came up a few times. In nucleotides, the CDR3 is TGTGCCATCAGTGACCCCGGCAGGGCCGGTGGAAACACCATATATTTT. Translating gives CAISDPGRAGGNTIYF. This chain connects TRBV10-3 to TRBJ1-3; the D gene is possibly TRBD1 (5 bases). Trimming took 3 bases from V and 3 from J, leaving 15 bases between them. The germline CDR1 and CDR2 sequences are ENHRY and SYGVKD. This CDR3 comprises 16 residues.

This chain uses TRBV29-1 with TRBJ1-1, with TRBD1 as a possible D gene (6 bases). The V gene's germline CDR1 is SQVTM and CDR2 ANQGSEA. The V and J ends lost 6 bases and 4 bases respectively, with 18 bases between them. This CDR3 has 14 residues. The CDR3 DNA follows: TGCAGCGTCGTGAATACAGGGTCAAGCACTGAAGCTTTCTTT. It is translated as CSVVNTGSSTEAFF.

The chain recombines TRBV6-1 with TRBJ2-2; perhaps TRBD1 as D (5 bases). Trimming stripped 7 bases from V and 0 bases from J, with 9 bases between. Germline CDR1 MNHNS, CDR2 SASEGT. The CDR3 has 14 residues. CDR3 region: CASITGANTGELFF. The DNA of the CDR3 is TGTGCCAGCATTACAGGCGCGAACACCGGGGAGCTGTTTTTT.

V is TRBV18 and J is TRBJ2-7; D gene unclear. This CDR3 spans 13 amino acids. Germline lookup yields CDR1 KGHSH and CDR2 LQKENI. V lost 2 bases, J lost 6 bases, and 11 bases lay in between. The CDR3, as DNA: TGTGCCAGCTCACCAACACGAACAGTCGAGCAGTACTTC. Amino acids: CASSPTRTVEQYF.

This sequence joins TRBV7-2 and TRBJ1-5; TRBD1 aligns across 7 bases. V trimming: 1 base; J trimming: 9 bases; junction bases outside the gene matches: 6. CDR1 is SGHTA, CDR2 FQGNSA, per germline. The CDR3 contains 14 residues. In DNA, the CDR3 is TGTGCCAGCAGCTTAGGGACAGGCAATTGGCCCCAGCATTTT. Its protein is CASSLGTGNWPQHF.

This chain links TRBV11-2 with TRBJ2-1; 7 nucleotides line up with TRBD1. V dropped 8 bases and J dropped 3; count of bases not matched to a gene: 10. Germline V gene sequence: CDR1 SGHAT, CDR2 FQNNGV. The length of the CDR3 is 15 residues. The CDR3 DNA reads as TGTGCCAGCTTAACCCCAAGGGGGCACTACAATGAGCAGTTCTTC. Amino acids: CASLTPRGHYNEQFF.

The chain combines TRBV5-4 with TRBJ1-2; 7 bases are shared with TRBD1. Germline CDR1 and CDR2: SGHNT and YYREEE (reference sequence). CDR3 length: 14 amino acids. The junction had 7 bases not matched to a gene; V was cut back by 1 base and J by 7 bases. CDR3 protein: CASSLISGGGGYTF. Written as DNA, the CDR3 is TGTGCCAGCAGCTTGATTTCAGGGGGTGGTGGCTACACCTTC.

The chain has TRBV11-2 and TRBJ2-3; D not resolved. CDR1 and CDR2 from the germline V gene are SGHAT and FQNNGV. This CDR3 has 14 amino acids. Trimming left V 2 bases short and J 3 bases short, with 9 bases between. The CDR3 here is CASSLTYMTDTQYF. CDR3 sequence (DNA): TGTGCCAGCAGCTTAACTTATATGACAGATACGCAGTATTTT.

This clone was seen just once. The chain joins TRBV28 to TRBJ2-2; 7 bases are shared with TRBD2. V was clipped by 7 bases and J by 3 bases; unmatched bases: 5. The CDR3 consists of 14 residues. Per the germline V gene, CDR1 is MDHEN and CDR2 is SYDVKM. Here the CDR3 DNA reads TGTGCCAGCAAGGAGGGACTACACACCGGGGAGCTGTTTTTT. It is translated as CASKEGLHTGELFF.

The rearrangement links TRBV14 to TRBJ1-5; D gene unclear. The CDR3 is 14 amino acids. V was cut by 1 base and J by 0 bases, with 4 bases left in between. Germline V gene lookup returns CDR1 SGHDN and CDR2 FVKESK. The CDR3 loop reads CASSQAGSNQPQHF. CDR3 nucleotide sequence: TGTGCCAGCAGCCAAGCAGGTAGCAATCAGCCCCAGCATTTT.

The CDR3, as DNA: TGTGCCAGCAGTTCTAGAGACTACAATGAGCAGTTCTTC. Protein product: CASSSRDYNEQFF. The J gene is TRBJ2-1, the V gene TRBV9; D is unresolved. V was shortened by 5 bases and J by 3 bases, with 9 bases between the two germline ends. The length of the CDR3 is 13 residues. The germline V gene has CDR1 SGDLS and CDR2 YYNGEE.

The chain joins TRBV15 to TRBJ1-1, with a tentative D call TRBD1 (6 bases). The CDR3 totals 14 residues. CDR1 is LNHNV, CDR2 YYDKDF, per germline (reference sequence). Trimming pared 2 bases from V and 0 bases from J, leaving 7 bases between. The CDR3 loop reads CATSRQGMNTEAFF. The CDR3 DNA reads as TGTGCCACCAGCAGACAGGGGATGAACACTGAAGCTTTCTTT. The variable domain in full, completed from reference TRBV15 and TRBJ1-1, reads DAMVIQNPRYQVTQFGKPVTLSCSQTLNHNVMYWYQQKSSQAPKLLFHYYDKDFNNEADTPDNFQSRRPNTSFCFLDIRSPGLGDTAMYLCATSRQGMNTEAFFGQGTRLTVV.

The chain is built from TRBV5-4 and TRBJ2-7; a weak D match, TRBD2 (5 bases). The germline V and J ends were trimmed by 5 bases and 2 bases, with 14 bases remaining between them. There are 14 residues in the CDR3. Germline assignment: CDR1 SGHNT and CDR2 YYREEE (reference sequence). CDR3 in amino acids: CASSYRAETYEQYF. The CDR3 DNA reads TGTGCCAGCAGTTACCGAGCGGAAACCTACGAGCAGTACTTC.

The chain links TRBV27 to TRBJ2-7, with 11 bases that match TRBD2. The CDR3 consists of 15 residues. The V gene's germline CDR1 is MNHEY and CDR2 SMNVEV (reference sequence). Unmatched junction bases numbered 8, after V lost 5 bases and J lost 5 bases. The CDR3 is CASSPLGLAGDEQYF. The DNA of the CDR3 is TGTGCCAGCAGTCCACTCGGACTAGCGGGTGACGAGCAGTACTTC.

The genes are TRBV27 and TRBJ1-5; D is unresolved. V lost 4 bases and J lost 1, with 20 bases in between. CDR3 length: 18 residues. The germline V gene has CDR1 MNHEY and CDR2 SMNVEV (reference sequence). DNA for the CDR3: TGTGCCAGCAGTTATGTCGGGGTAGCGGGCGTGAGCAATCAGCCCCAGCATTTT. Amino acid sequence: CASSYVGVAGVSNQPQHF.

The chain carries TRBV27 and TRBJ2-5; maybe TRBD1 (7 bases). Looked up from germline, CDR1 is MNHEY and CDR2 is SMNVEV (reference sequence). The CDR3 has 15 residues. The ends were cut back, 3 bases at V and 3 bases at J, with 14 bases in the middle. CDR3 nucleotides: TGTGCCAGCAGTTTTTACAGGGGAGGAAAAGAGACCCAGTACTTC. The encoded protein is CASSFYRGGKETQYF.

CDR3 sequence reads: CASSSAYEQYF. The CDR3, as DNA: TGTGCCAGCAGTTCAGCCTACGAGCAGTACTTC. J is TRBJ2-7 and V is TRBV6-5; D gene ambiguous. Germline CDR1 reads MNHEY; CDR2 reads SVGAGI. The CDR3 contains 11 residues. V gave up 4 bases and J gave up 2 bases, with 3 bases separating them.

The chain links TRBV30 to TRBJ1-1; maybe TRBD1 (5 bases). V was pared by 0 bases and J by 5 bases, with 13 bases between. The CDR3 length is 14 residues. The germline gives CDR1 GTSNPN, CDR2 SVGIG (reference sequence). CDR3 coding DNA: TGTGCCTGGAGTGTGGGGCCGGGAGGGACTGAAGCTTTCTTT. Its protein product is CAWSVGPGGTEAFF.

The V gene is TRBV7-9, the J gene TRBJ1-2; 7 bases fit TRBD1. The CDR3 covers 16 residues. Losses at the gene ends were 4 bases for V and 7 bases for J; bases not matched to a gene: 15. Germline CDR1 reads SEHNR; CDR2 reads FQNEAQ (reference sequence). The CDR3: CASSSNNKDRESGYTF. In DNA form, the CDR3 reads TGTGCCAGCAGCTCGAACAATAAAGACAGGGAGAGTGGCTACACCTTC.